Following are 30 T cell receptor beta chains from one sample sequenced in a study of T cells in Graves' hyperthyroidism and ophthalmopathy. RNA transcripts yielded amplified TCR beta CDR3 regions. A first-round RT-PCR of the TCR CDR3 used the HTBI primer set. In TCRdb, the multiplex PCR reads were re-called with MiXCR into one record per CDR3 protein. Seen here are approximately 570,000 distinct CDR3 sequences, 15% to 20% observed once, and the top ten hold about half. The sequenced material came from blood. The origin of the receptors is a man aged 35 to 55 with Graves' ophthalmopathy.

The chain links TRBV9 to TRBJ2-3; unclear D gene. Per germline, CDR1 SGDLS and CDR2 YYNGEE. The CDR3 totals 15 residues. V dropped 4 bases and J dropped 2 bases, with 14 bases sitting between them. Written as DNA, the CDR3 is TGTGCCAGCAGCCCCCGCCTAGGGCACACAGATACGCAGTATTTT. Its protein product is CASSPRLGHTDTQYF.

This clonotype was found a few times. The chain recombines TRBV18 with TRBJ2-7; D is unclear. V lost 1 base and J lost 0, with 13 bases in between. CDR3 length: 16 amino acids. Per germline, CDR1 KGHSH and CDR2 LQKENI. Here the CDR3 reads CASSPLRTASSYEQYF. CDR3 DNA sequence: TGTGCCAGCTCACCACTGAGGACGGCAAGCTCCTACGAGCAGTACTTC. Drawing the rest from reference TRBV18 and TRBJ2-7, the complete variable domain is NAGVMQNPRHLVRRRGQEARLRCSPMKGHSHVYWYRQLPEEGLKFMVYLQKENIIDESGMPKERFSAEFPKEGPSILRIQQVVRGDSAAYFCASSPLRTASSYEQYFGPGTRLTVT.

This clonotype came up many times. The rearrangement joins TRBV11-2 to TRBJ2-6; the D call may be TRBD1 or TRBD2 (5 bases each). The germline V gene encodes CDR1 SGHAT and CDR2 FQNNGV. The CDR3 totals 18 residues. The V gene lost 0 bases and the J gene lost 1 base, with 13 bases spanning the gap. The CDR3 DNA reads as TGTGCCAGCAGCTTAGACAACCGGGGCATATCTGGGGCCAACGTCCTGACTTTC. Encoded protein: CASSLDNRGISGANVLTF.

This clonotype was seen at least ten times. The V and J genes are TRBV30 and TRBJ1-3; no reliable D call. Germline lookup yields CDR1 GTSNPN and CDR2 SVGIG (reference sequence). CDR3 length equals 11 residues. The V and J ends lost 2 bases and 2 bases respectively, with 1 base between them. The CDR3 sequence: CAWSPGNTIYF. The CDR3 nucleotides read TGTGCCTGGAGTCCTGGAAACACCATATATTTT.

This clonotype was detected a few times. A much bigger clone sits one base away, suggesting this may be a read error. The chain is built from TRBV27 and TRBJ1-1; no definite D call. CDR3 length: 16 residues. Germline lookup yields CDR1 MNHEY and CDR2 SMNVEV (reference sequence). In nucleotides, the CDR3 is TGTGTCAGCAGTTTAAGAAGCCCGGGAGGGCTGGGGGAAGCTTTCTTT. This translates into CVSSLRSPGGLGEAFF.

This clonotype has ten or more counts. The chain uses TRBV6-5 and TRBJ2-5; 10 nucleotides agree with TRBD2. CDR1 is MNHEY, CDR2 SVGAGI, per germline. Trimming cost V 0 bases and J 2 bases; bases outside gene matches: 6. The CDR3 covers 17 residues. The DNA for the CDR3 is TGTGCCAGCAGTTACTCGCTAGCGGGGGACGGACAAGAGACCCAGTACTTC. Translation: CASSYSLAGDGQETQYF.

This clonotype came up many times. This chain joins TRBV2 and TRBJ1-1, with 7 positions matching TRBD1. Germline V gene sequence: CDR1 SNHLY, CDR2 FYNNEI. With V trimmed by 6 bases and J by 5 bases, 9 bases remained unmatched. The CDR3 has 14 residues. CDR3 amino acids: CASRPLTGRTEAFF. CDR3 DNA sequence: TGTGCCAGCAGGCCCTTGACAGGGAGGACTGAAGCTTTCTTT.

This clonotype showed up just a few times. The chain combines TRBV29-1 with TRBJ2-3; D unresolved. Germline loops: CDR1 SQVTM, CDR2 ANQGSEA. The CDR3 loop spans 12 amino acids. The V end was cut by 4 bases, the J end by 2 bases, with 7 bases between. The CDR3 nucleotides read TGCAGCGTTGTGGCTCCCACAGATACGCAGTATTTT. Translated: CSVVAPTDTQYF.

V and J are TRBV6-1 and TRBJ2-1, with 7 bases that match TRBD2. CDR1 and CDR2 from the germline V gene are MNHNS and SASEGT. The junction had 12 bases not matched to a gene; V was cut back by 6 bases and J by 10 bases. This CDR3 spans 14 amino acids. In DNA form, the CDR3 reads TGTGCCAGCAGCCCCTTCGGGGCTAGCGGCGAGCAGTTCTTC. Amino acids: CASSPFGASGEQFF.

This rearrangement joins TRBV20-1 to TRBJ2-5, with 7 bases lining up with TRBD2. CDR1 DFQATT and CDR2 SNEGSKA come from the germline V gene (reference sequence). V shed 4 bases and J 5 bases; nucleotides not matched to a gene: 4. The CDR3 totals 12 residues. The CDR3 region is CSAILGGETQYF. The CDR3 DNA follows: TGCAGTGCTATTTTGGGGGGGGAGACCCAGTACTTC.

About this clonotype: A read error may explain this, as a much larger clone is one base away. The V gene is TRBV2, the J gene TRBJ1-5; D is ambiguous. CDR1 and CDR2 (germline): SNHLY, FYNNEI. Trimming shortened V by 4 bases and J by 7 bases, and 14 bases separated the two germline ends. This CDR3 is built from 14 residues. The CDR3 nucleotides read TGTGCCAGCAGTGGGGAGCACCCGGGGCAGCCCCAGCATTTT. Translation gives CASSGEHPGQPQHF. The entire variable domain, with the rest obtained from reference TRBV2 and TRBJ1-5, is as follows: EPEVTQTPSHQVTQMGQEVILRCVPISNHLYFYWYRQILGQKVEFLVSFYNNEISEKSEIFDDQFSVERPDGSNFTLKIRSTKLEDSAMYFCASSGEHPGQPQHFGDGTRLSIL.

A few counts support this clonotype. Without the conserved terminal phenylalanine or tryptophan, this CDR3 likely stems from a read error. V and J are TRBV27 and TRBJ1-1, with 9 bases fitting TRBD1. Germline V gene sequence: CDR1 MNHEY, CDR2 SMNVEV (reference sequence). The length of the CDR3 is 17 residues. Trimming removed 3 bases from V and 6 bases from J; junction bases left unmatched: 14. CDR3 sequence: CASSLGGQGRGRAEAFL. In nucleotides, the CDR3 is TGTGCCAGCAGTTTGGGGGGACAGGGCCGGGGGCGGGCTGAAGCTTTCCTT.

This clonotype was counted only a few times. The chain uses TRBV4-2 and TRBJ2-3; TRBD2 matches 13 bases. Germline V gene lookup returns CDR1 LGHNA and CDR2 YNFKEQ. This CDR3 spans 18 amino acids. V dropped 0 bases and J dropped 6; count of bases not matched to a gene: 9. The chain's CDR3 is CASSQDIPGLAGSDTQYF. CDR3 nucleotides: TGTGCCAGCAGCCAAGACATCCCGGGACTAGCGGGGTCTGATACGCAGTATTTT.

V and J are TRBV27 and TRBJ2-3, with a possible D match to TRBD1 (5 bases). This CDR3 is built from 15 residues. CDR1 and CDR2 (germline): MNHEY, SMNVEV (reference sequence). V lost 5 bases and J lost 9, with 21 bases in between. CDR3 region: CASSPCTGDLGTQYF. The DNA for the CDR3 is TGTGCCAGCAGTCCATGTACAGGTGATCTTGGAACGCAGTATTTT.

Details on this clonotype: A much more abundant neighbour one base away suggests this may be a read error. The V gene is TRBV28, the J gene TRBJ2-7; 10 nucleotides match TRBD1. There are 16 residues in the CDR3. The germline gives CDR1 MDHEN, CDR2 SYDVKM. The CDR3 coding sequence is TGTCCCAGCAGTTACCACCCGGGGACAGGGGTTAACGAGCAGTACTTC. Protein product: CPSSYHPGTGVNEQYF.

The chain carries TRBV15 and TRBJ1-5; D is unclear. Germline values: CDR1 LNHNV, CDR2 YYDKDF (reference sequence). The V and J ends lost 1 base and 4 bases respectively, with 8 bases between them. The CDR3 is made up of 14 amino acids. The CDR3 reads CATSRAADNQPQHF. As DNA, the CDR3 is TGTGCCACCAGCAGAGCAGCAGATAATCAGCCCCAGCATTTT.

The table lists this clonotype with many counts. The chain has TRBV2 and TRBJ2-3; 11 bases are shared with TRBD2. Germline lookup yields CDR1 SNHLY and CDR2 FYNNEI. The CDR3 has 18 residues. V trimming: 6 bases; J trimming: 1 base; junction bases outside the gene matches: 12. The CDR3: CASSQRRSGGAGTDTQYF. The CDR3 nucleotides read TGTGCCAGCAGCCAACGGCGTAGCGGGGGGGCCGGCACAGATACGCAGTATTTT.

On this clonotype itself: The conserved phenylalanine or tryptophan normally closing the CDR3 is absent here, so this likely arose from a read error. V and J are TRBV4-1 and TRBJ1-1; D is ambiguous. V was pared by 2 bases and J by 1 base, with 8 bases between. This CDR3 region has 14 residues. Germline V CDR1 and CDR2: MGHRA, YSYEKL. The CDR3 spells CASSQLRKNTEAFS. The CDR3 DNA sequence: TGCGCCAGCAGCCAACTGCGTAAGAACACTGAAGCTTTCTCT.

V and J are TRBV25-1 and TRBJ2-5; no clear D. CDR3 length: 14 residues. Germline V lookup: CDR1 MGHDK, CDR2 SYGVNS. V lost 3 bases to trimming and J lost 4 bases, with 12 bases between them. The CDR3 is CASSDSLGRETQYF. The CDR3, as DNA: TGTGCCAGCAGTGATAGTTTAGGGCGAGAGACCCAGTACTTC. Filled out from reference TRBV25-1 and TRBJ2-5, the complete variable domain reads EADIYQTPRYLVIGTGKKITLECSQTMGHDKMYWYQQDPGMELHLIHYSYGVNSTEKGDLSSESTVSRIRTEHFPLTLESARPSHTSQYLCASSDSLGRETQYFGPGTRLLVL.

This clonotype came up many times. The rearrangement joins TRBV3-1 to TRBJ2-2; D not certain. CDR3 size: 13 residues. Trimming pared 3 bases from V and 6 bases from J, leaving 8 bases between. The germline V gene encodes CDR1 LGHDT and CDR2 YNNKEL (reference sequence). CDR3 sequence reads: CASSQQLSGELFF. As DNA, the CDR3 is TGTGCCAGCAGCCAGCAACTTTCCGGGGAGCTGTTTTTT.

Ten or more counts support this clonotype. This sequence joins TRBV3-1 and TRBJ2-3; TRBD1 aligns across 7 bases. The germline CDR1 and CDR2 sequences are LGHDT and YNNKEL (reference sequence). The CDR3 length is 13 residues. With V trimmed by 11 bases and J by 0 bases, 5 bases remained unmatched. The CDR3 bases are TGTGCCGCAGGGACAGCGAGCACAGATACGCAGTATTTT. This gives the protein CAAGTASTDTQYF.

The chain carries TRBV6-5 and TRBJ1-4, with TRBD1 as a possible D gene (5 bases). This CDR3 contains 15 residues. Deletions cut 6 bases from V and 0 bases from J, with 11 bases between. Germline V gives CDR1 MNHEY, CDR2 SVGAGI. The CDR3 nucleotides read TGTGCCAGCAGGATCTTGACAGCAACTAATGAAAAACTGTTTTTT. It encodes CASRILTATNEKLFF.

The CDR3 loop reads CSAREYRVSGQYF. CDR3 DNA sequence: TGCAGTGCTAGAGAGTACAGGGTGAGCGGCCAGTACTTC. This chain connects TRBV20-1 to TRBJ2-5, with D perhaps TRBD1 (6 bases). Trimming took 0 bases from V and 10 from J, leaving 15 bases between them. In germline, CDR1 is DFQATT, CDR2 SNEGSKA (reference sequence). The CDR3 loop spans 13 amino acids.

The genes are TRBV12-3 or TRBV12-4 and TRBJ2-7, with 10 bases aligning to TRBD2. The CDR3 consists of 15 residues. V lost 2 bases and J lost 4; bases outside the gene matches: 5. CDR3 in DNA: TGTGCCAGCAGTTTATCTAGCGGGAGCACGTACGAGCAGTACTTC. Its translation is CASSLSSGSTYEQYF.

This chain links TRBV6-8 with TRBJ1-2, with D possibly being TRBD1 (5 bases). V was pared by 10 bases and J by 10 bases, with 19 bases between. The CDR3 runs 12 residues. Germline V gives CDR1 MNHGY, CDR2 SAAAGT. The CDR3 bases are TGTGCCAACGCCGGGCAGAGGGGCCCCTACACCTTC. Its protein is CANAGQRGPYTF.

This clonotype was counted at least ten times. V is TRBV4-1 and J is TRBJ1-2; no firm D call. Trimming took 1 base from V and 1 from J, leaving 7 bases between them. The CDR3 totals 14 residues. From germline, CDR1 is MGHRA and CDR2 YSYEKL. The CDR3 coding sequence is TGCGCCAGCAGCCAAGCCGGCAGTAACTATGGCTACACCTTC. This encodes CASSQAGSNYGYTF.

This clonotype was detected only a few times. This chain connects TRBV5-1 to TRBJ2-2; D is perhaps TRBD2 (6 bases). Germline CDR1 reads SGHRS; CDR2 reads YFSETQ. The CDR3 has 15 residues. V lost 4 bases to trimming and J lost 1 base, with 11 bases between them. The CDR3 spells CASSPGTWNTGELFF. CDR3 nucleotides: TGCGCCAGCAGCCCCGGGACTTGGAACACCGGGGAGCTGTTTTTT.

This clonotype has just a few counts. The V and J genes are TRBV7-6 and TRBJ1-2, with 10 bases fitting TRBD1. CDR1 SGHVS and CDR2 FNYEAQ come from the germline V gene. CDR3 length equals 15 residues. V dropped 3 bases and J dropped 5; count of bases not matched to a gene: 6. The CDR3 DNA reads TGTGCCAGCAGCTTGACAGGGGGCCACTTGTATGGCTACACCTTC. Encoded protein: CASSLTGGHLYGYTF.

The CDR3: CASSPEEGARYF. In DNA, the CDR3 is TGTGCCAGCTCACCCGAGGAGGGGGCGAGGTACTTC. The chain employs TRBV18 and TRBJ2-5, with D maybe TRBD1 (7 bases). The germline V gene has CDR1 KGHSH and CDR2 LQKENI. The CDR3 has 12 amino acids. V lost 3 bases to trimming and J lost 13 bases, with 15 bases between them.

The table lists this clonotype with a few counts. The chain recombines TRBV5-6 with TRBJ2-3; 13 bases line up with TRBD2. This CDR3 comprises 17 residues. Germline CDR1 and CDR2: SGHDT and YYEEEE. J lost 5 bases, V lost 1 base, and 7 bases had no gene match. The CDR3 region is CASSLTSGGARKDTQYF. As DNA, the CDR3 is TGTGCCAGCAGCTTGACTAGCGGGGGGGCCCGGAAAGATACGCAGTATTTT.